This entry features one TCR beta chain sequence. Patients with alopecia areata provided lesional scalp punch biopsies as well as peripheral blood. This CDR3 is 16 amino acids long. Trimming took 5 bases from V and 4 from J, leaving 20 bases between them. Germline V lookup: CDR1 SEHNR, CDR2 FQNEAQ (reference sequence). This sample is drawn from a study of CD8+ T cells in alopecia areata. It was cDNA, reverse transcribed from extracted RNA, that served as the sequencing template. The table came from immunoSEQ multiplex PCR; TCRdb's copy has only in-frame clones and leaves some out. The table shows approximately 150,000 clones, with about 67% occurring only once.

The sample in question was CD8+ T cells sorted from blood, obtained at week 0. The V call is TRBV7-9, the J call TRBJ1-2, with D possibly matching TRBD1 (5 bases). The clonotype originates from a human donor with alopecia areata. This CDR3 reads CASSPRGQGPFYGYTF. CDR3 coding DNA: TGTGCCAGCAGCCCCCGTGGGCAGGGCCCGTTCTATGGCTACACCTTC. Full variable domain (remainder filled in from reference TRBV7-9 and TRBJ1-2): DTGVSQNPRHKITKRGQNVTFRCDPISEHNRLYWYRQTLGQGPEFLTYFQNEAQLEKSRLLSDRFSAERPKGSFSTLEIQRTEQGDSAMYLCASSPRGQGPFYGYTFGSGTRLTVV.